This T cell receptor beta chain derives from a study of T cells after yellow fever vaccination. Background on the study: Each low-cell-number fraction was prepared by means of SMART-Seq v4 Ultra Low Input. General study points: Some clonotypes were seen in both the CD4 and the CD8 compartments. These made up a small share and likely arose from convergent recombination. The secondary T-cell response peaked on day 5, not day 15, but was weaker.

Universal primer sites and UMIs were introduced during 5'RACE template-switching synthesis of TCR cDNA. TCRdb redid the calling of the 5' RACE reads with MiXCR, one entry per CDR3 protein. The sample records around 300,000 distinct CDR3 sequences, 4.1% being singletons. On this clonotype: Its cognate antigen is unknown.

This specimen was PBMCs, taken 5 days after the yellow fever booster vaccination. The origin of this receptor is a man in his late teens or twenties who received the YFV17D yellow fever vaccine.

This chain's CDR3 is CASSLAGGAAGELFF. Here the CDR3 DNA reads TGTGCCAGCAGCTTAGCAGGCGGGGCGGCCGGGGAGCTGTTTTTT. The chain has TRBV7-2 and TRBJ2-2; D perhaps matches TRBD2 (6 bases). Germline V gene sequence: CDR1 SGHTA, CDR2 FQGNSA. This CDR3 comprises 15 residues. V was clipped by 0 bases and J by 6 bases, with 11 bases between them.